This record looks at one T cell receptor (beta chain) sequence and its context. This clonotype appeared a few times. Its antigen is not yet known. Base-call qualities are not available, and no considerably larger clone is one nucleotide away. Library creation used RT-PCR. Reads for this sample came from an Illumina HiSeq 2500. TCRdb itself trimmed the public reads at Q25 with fastp, ran MiXCR and retained productive beta chains. Each CDR3 protein appears once, grouped with its most common genes and DNA. The sample includes approximately 700,000 distinct CDR3 sequences, with approximately 15% observed a single time. The ten largest clonotypes hold 9.5% to 13% of the sample. Reading from cysteine to phenylalanine, the CDR3 counts 16 amino acids. Of the read, only the CDR3 DNA is kept; its 48 bases are in frame from base 1. Looking up the germline V gene yields CDR1 LGHNA and CDR2 YNFKEQ. V sheds 0 bases and J sheds 3 bases, leaving 12 bases between their ends.

These data belong to a study of response to subunit inactivated influenza vaccine (dated by TCRdb to 2016 to 2019). With respect to the entire study: The study used deep quantitative T cell receptor repertoire profiling to track responses to a trivalent subunit inactivated influenza vaccine.

General study outcomes and caveats: According to the authors, only a limited number of new T cells may be recruited by each seasonal influenza vaccination.

This chain joins TRBV4-2 to TRBJ2-1; the D gene remains uncertain. The sequence derives from a man in his fifties who received an inactivated influenza vaccine. Donor details come from another sample of the same person, matched by shared clones. This specimen was PBMCs from blood, taken roughly 12 days after vaccination. The CDR3 is CASSQEGRPSYNEQFF. The nucleotides are TGTGCCAGCAGCCAAGAAGGTAGGCCTAGCTACAATGAGCAGTTCTTC.